A selection of T cell receptor beta chains follows, all from one sample in a study of T cell responses to AZD1222 COVID-19 vaccine. The data were produced by immunoSEQ multiplex PCR, yet TCRdb's version contains in-frame clones alone and is incomplete. The table has about 130,000 clones, 80% to 90% seen once. This sample comprised peripheral blood, obtained on day 0 of AZD1222 vaccination. Source of these receptors: an adult in good health. Each CDR3 is given with its conserved first and last residue.

J	V	CDR3
TRBJ2-1	TRBV10-3	CATRDRESREQFF
TRBJ1-2	TRBV9	CASSDQWGISGYTF
TRBJ1-2	TRBV19	CATNRLGYTF
TRBJ2-3	TRBV5-8	CASSPRIDTQYF
TRBJ1-2	TRBV12-5	CASGLGLEFGYTF
TRBJ2-5	TRBV19	CASKVASGRGGKETQYF
TRBJ2-2	TRBV6-5	CASASWALNTGELFF
TRBJ2-3	TRBV19	CASSTGLADTDTQYF
TRBJ1-2	TRBV3-1/TRBV3-2	CASSQDSGQRGYGYTF
TRBJ1-4	TRBV5-1	CASSRLQATNEKLFF
TRBJ2-2	TRBV6-5	CASYSGGAHTGELFF
TRBJ2-5	TRBV9	CASNNATSWETQYF
TRBJ2-1	TRBV7-9	CASSSPVDEQFF
TRBJ1-2	TRBV6-2/TRBV6-3	CASSYPFGGSNYGYTF
TRBJ1-3	TRBV4-2	CASSSAPGGNTIYF
TRBJ1-3	TRBV30	CAWGAGKIWLAGNTIYF
TRBJ1-5	TRBV10-3	CAISESGHQPQHF
TRBJ1-4	TRBV5-4	CASSLRTNEKLFF
TRBJ1-1	TRBV7-3	CASSLNPGDYTEAFF
TRBJ2-3	TRBV2	CASSEWLQRTDTQYF
TRBJ1-6	TRBV27	CASSLADRDYSPLHF
TRBJ2-1	TRBV19	CASTLGGISNEQFF
TRBJ1-1	TRBV5-1	CASSFKSRYLSTEAFF
TRBJ2-5	TRBV7-9	CASSRPDRGRETQYF
TRBJ2-1	TRBV11-3	CASSLGGTSGTTEQFF
TRBJ1-6	TRBV2	CASSGFGTGEAPLHF
TRBJ1-2	TRBV25-1	CASSAEYPGHGYTF
TRBJ2-5	TRBV30	CAWSGTSGRETQYF
TRBJ1-1	TRBV2	CASNDRTEAFF
TRBJ1-6	TRBV7-2	CASSLVRDRSSPLHF
TRBJ2-3	TRBV7-6	CASSFGGRYTDTQYF
TRBJ1-2	TRBV19	CASRPDVRVISYGYTF
TRBJ2-5	TRBV5-4	CASSPGTSGGLETQYF
TRBJ1-6	TRBV5-1	CASSSYGQVGDSPLHF
TRBJ2-7	TRBV7-9	CASSLASGVNEQYF
TRBJ1-6	TRBV2	CAGRAGGYNSPLHF
TRBJ1-4	TRBV19	CASSLLIQGGSEKLFF
TRBJ1-1	TRBV7-2	CASSRGYTEAFF
TRBJ1-2	TRBV2	CASSDSFPPDGYTF
TRBJ1-5	TRBV6-2/TRBV6-3	CASSRLTGGNQPQHF
TRBJ1-1	TRBV23-1	CASSQRTGDTEAFF
TRBJ1-2	TRBV28	CASRPTENYGYTF